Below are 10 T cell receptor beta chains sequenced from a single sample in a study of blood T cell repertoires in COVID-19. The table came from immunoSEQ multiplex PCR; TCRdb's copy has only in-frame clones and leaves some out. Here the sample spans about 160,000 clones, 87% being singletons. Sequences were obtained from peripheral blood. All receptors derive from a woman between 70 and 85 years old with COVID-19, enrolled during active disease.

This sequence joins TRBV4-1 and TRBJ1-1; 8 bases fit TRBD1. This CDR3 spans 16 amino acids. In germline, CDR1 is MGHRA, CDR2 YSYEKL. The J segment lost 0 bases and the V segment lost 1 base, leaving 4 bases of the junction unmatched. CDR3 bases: TGCGCCAGCAGCCAAGCTGGACAGGGATTGAACACTGAAGCTTTCTTT. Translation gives CASSQAGQGLNTEAFF.

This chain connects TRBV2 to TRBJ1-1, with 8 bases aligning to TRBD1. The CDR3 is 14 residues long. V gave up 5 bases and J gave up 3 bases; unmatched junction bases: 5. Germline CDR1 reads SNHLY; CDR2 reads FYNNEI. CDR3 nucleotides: TGTGCCAGCAGTCCCGGACAGGGATACACTGAAGCTTTCTTT. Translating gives CASSPGQGYTEAFF.

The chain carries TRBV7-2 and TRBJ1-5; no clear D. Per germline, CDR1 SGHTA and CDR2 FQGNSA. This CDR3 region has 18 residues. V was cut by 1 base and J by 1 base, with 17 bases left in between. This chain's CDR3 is CASSLVSGWTGSNQPQHF. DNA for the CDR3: TGTGCCAGCAGCTTAGTTTCCGGGTGGACTGGAAGCAATCAGCCCCAGCATTTT.

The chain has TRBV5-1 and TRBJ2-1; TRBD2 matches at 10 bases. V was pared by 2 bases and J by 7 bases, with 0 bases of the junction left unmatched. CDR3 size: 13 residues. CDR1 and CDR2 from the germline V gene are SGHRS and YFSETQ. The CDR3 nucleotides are TGCGCCAGCAGCTTTAGCGGGGGGAATGAGCAGTTCTTC. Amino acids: CASSFSGGNEQFF.

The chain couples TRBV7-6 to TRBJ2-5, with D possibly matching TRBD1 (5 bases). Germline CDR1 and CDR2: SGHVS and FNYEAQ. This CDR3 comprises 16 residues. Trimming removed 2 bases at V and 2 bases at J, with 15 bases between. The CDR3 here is CASSLFGQGGQETQYF. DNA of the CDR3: TGTGCCAGCAGCTTATTTGGGCAGGGTGGTCAAGAGACCCAGTACTTC.

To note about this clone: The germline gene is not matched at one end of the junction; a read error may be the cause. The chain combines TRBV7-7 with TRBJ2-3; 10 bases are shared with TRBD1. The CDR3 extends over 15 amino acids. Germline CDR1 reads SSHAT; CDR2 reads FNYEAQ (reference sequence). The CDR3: CASSMGTGGTDTQYF. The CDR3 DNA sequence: TGTGCTAGCAGCATGGGGACAGGGGGCACAGATACGCAGTATTTT. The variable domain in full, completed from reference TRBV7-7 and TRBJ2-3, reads GAGVSQSPRYKVTKRGQDVTLRCDPISSHATLYWYQQALGQGPEFLTYFNYEAQPDKSGLPSDRFSAERPEGSISTLTIQRTEQRDSAMYRCASSMGTGGTDTQYFGPGTRLTVL.

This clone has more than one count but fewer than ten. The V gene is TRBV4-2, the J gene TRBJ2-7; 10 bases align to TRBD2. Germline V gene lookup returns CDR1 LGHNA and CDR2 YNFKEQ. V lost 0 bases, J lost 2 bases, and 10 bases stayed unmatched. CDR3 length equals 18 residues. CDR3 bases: TGTGCCAGCAGCCAAGAGGTTTCTAGCGGGGGCACCGCCTACGAGCAGTACTTC. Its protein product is CASSQEVSSGGTAYEQYF.

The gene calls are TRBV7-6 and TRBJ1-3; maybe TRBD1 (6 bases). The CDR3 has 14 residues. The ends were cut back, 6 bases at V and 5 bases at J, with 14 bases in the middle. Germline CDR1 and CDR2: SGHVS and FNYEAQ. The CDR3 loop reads CASSPQGGRNTIYF. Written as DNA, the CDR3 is TGTGCCAGCAGTCCACAGGGTGGAAGAAACACCATATATTTT.

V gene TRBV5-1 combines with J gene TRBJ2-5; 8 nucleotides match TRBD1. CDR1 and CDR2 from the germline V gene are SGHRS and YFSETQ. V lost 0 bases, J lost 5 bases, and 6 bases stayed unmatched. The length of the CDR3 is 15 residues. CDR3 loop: CASSLEDRGWETQYF. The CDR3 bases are TGCGCCAGCAGCTTGGAAGACAGGGGATGGGAGACCCAGTACTTC.

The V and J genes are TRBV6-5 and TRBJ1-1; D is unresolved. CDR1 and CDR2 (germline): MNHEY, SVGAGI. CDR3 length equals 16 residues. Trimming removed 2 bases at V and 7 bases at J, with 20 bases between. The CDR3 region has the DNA TGTGCCAGCAGTTACCCCCCCCAGGTCTCGGCAGATGAAGCTTTCTTT. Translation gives CASSYPPQVSADEAFF.